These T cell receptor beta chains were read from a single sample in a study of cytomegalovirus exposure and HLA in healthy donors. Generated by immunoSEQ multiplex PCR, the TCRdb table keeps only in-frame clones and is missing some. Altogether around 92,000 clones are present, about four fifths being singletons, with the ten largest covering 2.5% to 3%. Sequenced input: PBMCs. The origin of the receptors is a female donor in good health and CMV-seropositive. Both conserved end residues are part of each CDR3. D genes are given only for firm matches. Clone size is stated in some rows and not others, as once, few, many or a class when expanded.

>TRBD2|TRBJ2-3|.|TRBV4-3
TGCGCCAGCAGCCAAGGGTTAGCGGGGAGTGGCACAGATACGCAGTATTTT
CASSQGLAGSGTDTQYF
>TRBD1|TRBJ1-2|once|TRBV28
TGTGCCAGCAGAGACAGGGGAGGGGGCTATGGCTACACCTTC
CASRDRGGGYGYTF
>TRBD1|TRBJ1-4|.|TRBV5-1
TGCGCCAGCAGCCTTCCGGGACAGGGGGGAAGTGAAAAACTGTTTTTT
CASSLPGQGGSEKLFF
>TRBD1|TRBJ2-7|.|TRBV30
TGTGCCTGTCGACAGGGATTAGAAGACCGTTTCGAGCAGTACTTC
CACRQGLEDRFEQYF
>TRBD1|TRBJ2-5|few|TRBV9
TGTGCCAGCAGCGGAACAGGGGGCAGCGAGGAGACCCAGTACTTC
CASSGTGGSEETQYF
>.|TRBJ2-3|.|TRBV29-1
TGCAGCGTTGACGGGAAACCTCGGGGGTATACGCAGTATTTT
CSVDGKPRGYTQYF
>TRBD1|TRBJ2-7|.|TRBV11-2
TGTGCCAGCAGCTTGCACAGGGGAACCGACGAGCAGTACTTC
CASSLHRGTDEQYF
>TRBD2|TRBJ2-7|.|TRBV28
TGTGCCAGCAGTCCGACGACTAGCTTCCAAGTCTACGAGCAGTACTTC
CASSPTTSFQVYEQYF
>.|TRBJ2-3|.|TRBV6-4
TGTGCCAGCAGTACCGGGGAGGCAGATACGCAGTATTTT
CASSTGEADTQYF
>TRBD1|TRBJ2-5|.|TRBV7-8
TGTGCCAGCAGAAAAGGACAGGGCCAAGAGACCCAGTACTTC
CASRKGQGQETQYF
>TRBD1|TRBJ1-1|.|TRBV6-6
TGTGCCAGCAGTTACTCAGGGGGCGAAACTGAAGCTTTCTTT
CASSYSGGETEAFF
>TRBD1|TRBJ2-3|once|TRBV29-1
TGCAGCGCCAGACAGGGTGGCACAGATACGCAGTATTTT
CSARQGGTDTQYF
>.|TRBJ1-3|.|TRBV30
TGTGCCTGCGGGGATCTTGGAAACACCATATATTTT
CACGDLGNTIYF
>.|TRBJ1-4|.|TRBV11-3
TGTAGCAACAGGGTACTGTTTTTT
CSNRVLFF
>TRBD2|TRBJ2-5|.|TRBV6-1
TGTGCCAGCAGTGAAGCTAGCGGGGACATACAAGAGACCCAGTACTTC
CASSEASGDIQETQYF
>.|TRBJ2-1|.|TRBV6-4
TGTGCCAGCAGTGAAGCACATTCCGAGGACAATGAGCAGTTCTTC
CASSEAHSEDNEQFF
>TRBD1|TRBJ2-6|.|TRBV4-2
TGTGCCAGCAGCCAGACAGGGGCTGGGGCCAACGTCCTGACTTTC
CASSQTGAGANVLTF
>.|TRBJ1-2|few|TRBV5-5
TGTGCCAGCAGCTCTGACACGTATGGCTACACCTTC
CASSSDTYGYTF
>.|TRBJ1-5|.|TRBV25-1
TGTGCCAGCAAGGGCGCAGGGAATTGGGATCAGCCCCAGCATTTT
CASKGAGNWDQPQHF
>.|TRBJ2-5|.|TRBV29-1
TGCAGCGTAGACGGAGGGTTAGGGGCAGAGACCCAGTACTTC
CSVDGGLGAETQYF
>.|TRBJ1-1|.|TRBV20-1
TGCAGTGCCTCTGACACTGAAGCTTTCTTT
CSASDTEAFF
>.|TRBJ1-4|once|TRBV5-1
TGCGCCAGCAGCTTGGCTTCCGGAGCAACTAATGAAAAACTGTTTTTT
CASSLASGATNEKLFF
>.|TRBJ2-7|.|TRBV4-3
TGCGCCAGCAGCCGAAGCCTCGTCCGCGGATACGAGCAGTACTTC
CASSRSLVRGYEQYF
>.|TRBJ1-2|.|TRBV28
TGTGCCAGCATGGCGGGTTATGGCTACACCTTC
CASMAGYGYTF
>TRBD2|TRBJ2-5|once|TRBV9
TGTGCCAGCAGCCTTAGCGGGGGGGCTGAGACCCAGTACTTC
CASSLSGGAETQYF
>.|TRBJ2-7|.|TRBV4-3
TGCGCCAGCAGCCTGGACAGCCGCAGCTCCTACGAGCAGTACTTC
CASSLDSRSSYEQYF
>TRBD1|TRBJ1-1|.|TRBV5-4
TGTGCCAGCAGCCTCGGACAGGTCCCTGAAGCTTTCTTT
CASSLGQVPEAFF
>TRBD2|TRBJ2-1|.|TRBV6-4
TGTGCCAGCAGTGACTCTAGGACTAGCTCATACAATGAGCAGTTCTTC
CASSDSRTSSYNEQFF
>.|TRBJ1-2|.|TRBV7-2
TGTGCCAGCACCGCGCAGGCTGGGCAGAACTATGGCTACACCTTC
CASTAQAGQNYGYTF
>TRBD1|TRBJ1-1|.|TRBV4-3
TGCGCCAGCAGCCAAGATAGACAGGGGAGTAGGAACACTGAAGCTTTCTTT
CASSQDRQGSRNTEAFF
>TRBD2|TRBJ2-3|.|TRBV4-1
TGCGCCAGCAGCCAAGATGACGGGAGGGGCACAGATACGCAGTATTTT
CASSQDDGRGTDTQYF
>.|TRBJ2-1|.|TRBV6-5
TGTGCCAGCATGGAGTACAATGAGCAGTTCTTC
CASMEYNEQFF
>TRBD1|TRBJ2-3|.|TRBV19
TGTGCCAGTAGTCTAGGGACAGGGCTCGATACGCAGTATTTT
CASSLGTGLDTQYF
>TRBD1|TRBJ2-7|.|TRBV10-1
TGCGCCAGCAGACCCCCGGGACAGGGTGACGAGCAGTACTTC
CASRPPGQGDEQYF
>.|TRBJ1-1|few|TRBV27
TGTGCCAGCAGTGCCCGGGAGAACACTGAAGCTTTCTTT
CASSARENTEAFF
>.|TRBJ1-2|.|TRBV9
TGTGCCAGCAGCGACCAGGTCTATGGCTACACCTTC
CASSDQVYGYTF
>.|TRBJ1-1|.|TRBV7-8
TGTGCCAGCAGCTCAAGGGGCCTACCTTCGAACACTGAAGCTTTCTTT
CASSSRGLPSNTEAFF
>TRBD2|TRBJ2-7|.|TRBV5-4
TGTGCCAGCAGCTTGCTAGCGGGGGGCTCCTACGAGCAGTACTTC
CASSLLAGGSYEQYF
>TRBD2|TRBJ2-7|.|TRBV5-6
TGTGCCAGCAGCAAGGGACTAGCGGAGGAGCAGTACTTC
CASSKGLAEEQYF
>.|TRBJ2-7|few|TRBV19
TGTGCCAGTAGTAATGGCAGGGATAGCGAGCAGTACTTC
CASSNGRDSEQYF
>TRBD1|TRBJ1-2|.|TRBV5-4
TGTGCCAGCAGCTCCAATCAAGGGGGCGCTGGGGGCTATGGCTACACCTTC
CASSSNQGGAGGYGYTF
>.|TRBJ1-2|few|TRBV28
TGTGTCGCAGGGGAGAACTATGGCTACACCTTC
CVAGENYGYTF
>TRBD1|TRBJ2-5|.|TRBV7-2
TGTGCCAGCAGCGCCCGACAGGGCCCAGAGACCCAGTACTTC
CASSARQGPETQYF
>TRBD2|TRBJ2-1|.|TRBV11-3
TGTGCCAGCAGCCCGGGGGTAGCGGGGGGCAATGAGCAGTTCTTC
CASSPGVAGGNEQFF
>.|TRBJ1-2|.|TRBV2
TGTGCCAGCAGTGAATCTGGAAAAGCGGCGGGCTACACCTTC
CASSESGKAAGYTF
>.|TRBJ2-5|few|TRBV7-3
TGTGCCAGCAGCTTATTCGGGAACCAAGAGACCCAGTACTTC
CASSLFGNQETQYF
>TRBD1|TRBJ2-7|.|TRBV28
TGTGCCAGCAGTTCGACAGGGGGCGTAACCCTAGCCGACGAGCAGTACTTC
CASSSTGGVTLADEQYF
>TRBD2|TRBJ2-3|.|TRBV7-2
TGTGCCAGCAGCTTAGAAGGTCTTAGCGGGAGGGGGGCCACAGATACGCAGTATTTT
CASSLEGLSGRGATDTQYF
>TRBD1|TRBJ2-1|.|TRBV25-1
TGTGCCAGCAGCAACACAGGGGGACTCTACAATGAGCAGTTCTTC
CASSNTGGLYNEQFF
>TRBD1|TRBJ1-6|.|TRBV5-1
TGCGCCAGCAGCCGGAGACAGGGGTATAATTCACCCCTCCACTTT
CASSRRQGYNSPLHF
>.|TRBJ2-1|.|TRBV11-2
TGTGCCAGCAGCTTAGTTGTGATGGCTGCCTCATCCTACAATGAGCAGTTCTTC
CASSLVVMAASSYNEQFF
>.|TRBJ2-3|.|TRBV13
TGTGCCAGCAGCCCCCGGGCGGGGAACACAGATACGCAGTATTTT
CASSPRAGNTDTQYF
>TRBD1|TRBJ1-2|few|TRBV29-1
TGCAGCGTTGACGGGACAGACTATGGCTACACCTTC
CSVDGTDYGYTF
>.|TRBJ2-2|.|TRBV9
TGTGCCAGCAGCGTAGCTCACACCGGGGAGCTGTTTTTT
CASSVAHTGELFF